This TCR beta chain appears in the sequencing data of a study of CD8 T cells in ankylosing spondylitis. Study-wide results and limits: Ankylosing spondylitis blood seemed to carry a telltale TCR beta motif made of fewer than ten highly homologous variants.

For this clonotype: Antigen: not known.

TCRdb re-called the 5' RACE reads with MiXCR, one entry per CDR3 protein. The table includes approximately 400,000 distinct CDR3 sequences, under 20% detected once. The V gene lost 9 bases and the J gene lost 9 bases, with 17 bases spanning the gap. Germline V gene data show CDR1 as MNHEY and CDR2 as SMNVEV (reference sequence). This CDR3 has 12 amino acids. The TCR comes from a male donor with ankylosing spondylitis. V gene TRBV27 combines with J gene TRBJ2-5; tentative D call: TRBD2 (5 bases). Sequencing was performed on blood, either unsorted or a sorted T cell fraction (not recorded which). CDR3 sequence: CASRTRERAQYF. In DNA, the CDR3 is TGTGCCAGTAGGACCCGGGAAAGGGCCCAGTACTTC.